The 13 T cell receptor beta chains in this list originate from one sample, sequenced in a study of OX40 agonist ivuxolimab in advanced cancers. Method: immunoSEQ multiplex PCR; TCRdb's copy keeps in-frame clones and lacks some. Of roughly 29,000 clones listed, over 90% are singletons. The specimen was CD4+ or CD8+ T cells sorted from blood, collected in a trial of the OX40 agonist ivuxolimab. The receptors were sampled from an adult with an advanced solid tumor such as melanoma, head and neck, liver or kidney cancer.

This chain connects TRBV4-1 to TRBJ1-1; TRBD1 matches at 10 bases. V lost 4 bases and J lost 6; bases outside the gene matches: 8. Germline V gene data show CDR1 as MGHRA and CDR2 as YSYEKL. The CDR3 length is 15 residues. CDR3 in amino acids: CASSPSGQGKSEAFF. Written as DNA, the CDR3 is TGCGCCAGCAGCCCTTCGGGACAGGGGAAGTCTGAAGCTTTCTTT.

Details on this clone: The sample carries other DNA sequences with the same CDR3. The chain couples TRBV4-1 to TRBJ2-7; TRBD1 agrees at 9 bases. This CDR3 has 15 amino acids. Germline V CDR1 and CDR2: MGHRA, YSYEKL. Losses at the gene ends were 3 bases for V and 2 bases for J; bases not matched to a gene: 5. The CDR3 coding sequence is TGCGCCAGCAGCCACCCGGGACAGGGAACCTACGAGCAGTACTTC. This sequence encodes CASSHPGQGTYEQYF.

The chain joins TRBV7-9 to TRBJ1-1; D is ambiguous. V was shortened by 3 bases and J by 0 bases, with 8 bases between the two germline ends. Germline lookup yields CDR1 SEHNR and CDR2 FQNEAQ (reference sequence). The CDR3 is 14 amino acids. DNA of the CDR3: TGTGCCAGCAGCTTCCTACCAGTGAACACTGAAGCTTTCTTT. As protein: CASSFLPVNTEAFF.

This clone was recorded only once. The chain employs TRBV11-1 and TRBJ1-4, with D maybe TRBD1 (5 bases). This CDR3 region has 15 residues. CDR1 and CDR2 (germline): SGHAT, FQDESV (reference sequence). Deletions cut 3 bases from V and 8 bases from J, with 16 bases between. The CDR3 spells CASSFRLGLEEKLFF. In nucleotides, the CDR3 is TGTGCCAGCAGCTTTCGGTTGGGGCTGGAGGAAAAACTGTTTTTT.

V and J are TRBV27 and TRBJ2-1; 8 bases fit TRBD1. CDR3 length: 14 amino acids. V gave up 2 bases and J gave up 7 bases; unmatched junction bases: 4. Germline lookup yields CDR1 MNHEY and CDR2 SMNVEV (reference sequence). The DNA for the CDR3 is TGTGCCAGCAGTTTAGATCGGACAGGGAATGAGCAGTTCTTC. Its protein product is CASSLDRTGNEQFF.

The chain couples TRBV12-5 to TRBJ2-2, with D perhaps TRBD2 (5 bases). V was shortened by 2 bases and J by 2 bases, with 15 bases between the two germline ends. Germline CDR1 is LGHNT and CDR2 is FRNRAP. The CDR3 consists of 17 residues. The CDR3 DNA follows: TGTGCTAGTGGTTTGCCCCCTTCGAGGGCCAACACCGGGGAGCTGTTTTTT. Protein product: CASGLPPSRANTGELFF. The full variable domain, with the rest looked up from reference TRBV12-5 and TRBJ2-2, is DARVTQTPRHKVTEMGQEVTMRCQPILGHNTVFWYRQTMMQGLELLAYFRNRAPLDDSGMPKDRFSAEMPDATLATLKIQPSEPRDSAVYFCASGLPPSRANTGELFFGEGSRLTVL.

The chain recombines TRBV18 with TRBJ1-1; no clear D gene. Between the trimmed V and J ends, which lost 5 bases and 2 bases, there was a span of 12 bases. The CDR3 covers 14 residues. The germline CDR1 and CDR2 sequences are KGHSH and LQKENI. This chain's CDR3 is CASSIDGGNTEAFF. The CDR3 nucleotides are TGTGCCAGCTCAATAGACGGTGGTAACACTGAAGCTTTCTTT. The whole variable domain, filled in from reference TRBV18 and TRBJ1-1, reads NAGVMQNPRHLVRRRGQEARLRCSPMKGHSHVYWYRQLPEEGLKFMVYLQKENIIDESGMPKERFSAEFPKEGPSILRIQQVVRGDSAAYFCASSIDGGNTEAFFGQGTRLTVV.

The chain uses TRBV5-3 and TRBJ1-2; D remains ambiguous. TRBV5-3 is an open reading frame, and its role is uncertain. V lost 1 base, J lost 2 bases, and 9 bases lay in between. This CDR3 contains 14 residues. The CDR3: CARSLSGGNYGYTF. CDR3 coding DNA: TGTGCCAGAAGCTTGTCAGGCGGGAACTATGGCTACACCTTC.

This chain uses TRBV12-5 with TRBJ1-5; possible D gene TRBD1, 6 bases. The CDR3 spans 14 residues. V dropped 0 bases and J dropped 7 bases, with 10 bases sitting between them. CDR1 is LGHNT, CDR2 FRNRAP, per germline. Here the CDR3 reads CASGLVGGGQPQHF. The CDR3 bases are TGTGCTAGTGGTTTGGTAGGGGGTGGGCAGCCCCAGCATTTT.

This rearrangement joins TRBV27 to TRBJ1-6, with D possibly matching TRBD1 (5 bases). V lost 3 bases and J 6 bases, leaving 9 bases between the germline ends. This CDR3 contains 14 residues. Germline CDR1 is MNHEY and CDR2 is SMNVEV (reference sequence). CDR3 sequence: CASSFQGSNSPLHF. DNA of the CDR3: TGTGCCAGCAGTTTTCAGGGCTCTAATTCACCCCTCCACTTT.

Comment on this clone: This CDR3 is also generated by other DNA sequences in the sample. This chain links TRBV19 with TRBJ1-1; 7 bases align to TRBD1. Germline V CDR1 and CDR2: LNHDA, SQIVND (reference sequence). The CDR3 has 13 amino acids. With V trimmed by 7 bases and J by 6 bases, 8 bases remained unmatched. The CDR3 nucleotides read TGTGCCAGTACGGCTCAGGGGGACCCTGAAGCTTTCTTT. Its protein product is CASTAQGDPEAFF. The full variable domain, its missing parts supplied by reference TRBV19 and TRBJ1-1, is DGGITQSPKYLFRKEGQNVTLSCEQNLNHDAMYWYRQDPGQGLRLIYYSQIVNDFQKGDIAEGYSVSREKKESFPLTVTSAQKNPTAFYLCASTAQGDPEAFFGQGTRLTVV.

The rearrangement uses TRBV11-1 and TRBJ2-7; D not resolved. V was cut by 0 bases and J by 1 base, with 19 bases left in between. Germline lookup yields CDR1 SGHAT and CDR2 FQDESV (reference sequence). The CDR3 is 18 residues long. The DNA of the CDR3 is TGTGCCAGCAGCTTAGCTTCCCAGGAACAGATATTTTCCTACGAGCAGTACTTC. Its protein is CASSLASQEQIFSYEQYF. The full variable domain, its missing parts supplied by reference TRBV11-1 and TRBJ2-7, is EAEVAQSPRYKITEKSQAVAFWCDPISGHATLYWYRQILGQGPELLVQFQDESVVDDSQLPKDRFSAERLKGVDSTLKIQPAELGDSAMYLCASSLASQEQIFSYEQYFGPGTRLTVT.

This clone showed up just once. This sequence joins TRBV7-9 and TRBJ2-1, with D possibly matching TRBD2 (5 bases). The CDR3 loop spans 14 amino acids. CDR1 and CDR2 (germline): SEHNR, FQNEAQ (reference sequence). The germline V and J ends were trimmed by 0 bases and 2 bases, with 5 bases remaining between them. CDR3 in amino acids: CASSLAEAYNEQFF. CDR3 nucleotide sequence: TGTGCCAGCAGCTTAGCGGAGGCCTACAATGAGCAGTTCTTC.